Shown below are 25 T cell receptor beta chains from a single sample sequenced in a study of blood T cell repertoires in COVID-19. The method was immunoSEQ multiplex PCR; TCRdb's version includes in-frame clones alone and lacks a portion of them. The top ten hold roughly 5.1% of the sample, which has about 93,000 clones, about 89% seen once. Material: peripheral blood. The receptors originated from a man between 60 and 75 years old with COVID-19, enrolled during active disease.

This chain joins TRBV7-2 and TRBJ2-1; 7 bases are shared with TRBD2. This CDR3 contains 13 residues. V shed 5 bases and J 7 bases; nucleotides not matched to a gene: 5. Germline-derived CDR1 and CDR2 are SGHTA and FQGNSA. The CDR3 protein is CASSPGGGNEQFF. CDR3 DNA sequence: TGTGCCAGCAGCCCTGGGGGGGGGAATGAGCAGTTCTTC.

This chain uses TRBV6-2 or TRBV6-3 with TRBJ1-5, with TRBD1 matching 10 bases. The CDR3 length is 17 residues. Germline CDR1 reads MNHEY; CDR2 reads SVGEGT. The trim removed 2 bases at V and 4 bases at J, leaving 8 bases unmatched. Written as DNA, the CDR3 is TGTGCCAGCAGTTACGGACAGGGGGAAACCACTAATCAGCCCCAGCATTTT. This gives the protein CASSYGQGETTNQPQHF.

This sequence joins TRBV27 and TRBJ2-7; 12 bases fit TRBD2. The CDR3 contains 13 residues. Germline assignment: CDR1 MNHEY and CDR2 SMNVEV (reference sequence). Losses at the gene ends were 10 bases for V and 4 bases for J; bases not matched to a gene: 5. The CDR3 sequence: CATGLAGAYEQYF. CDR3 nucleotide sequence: TGTGCCACGGGACTAGCGGGTGCTTACGAGCAGTACTTC.

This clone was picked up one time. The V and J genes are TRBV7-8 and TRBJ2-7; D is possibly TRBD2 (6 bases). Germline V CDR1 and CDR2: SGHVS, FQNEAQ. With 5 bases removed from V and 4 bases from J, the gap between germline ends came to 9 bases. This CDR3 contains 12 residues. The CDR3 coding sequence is TGTGCCAGCAGCAAGACTAGTTACGAGCAGTACTTC. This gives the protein CASSKTSYEQYF.

The CDR3 DNA is TGTGCCAGCAGCCGCCCGTCCGGGAGTGATACTAACTATGGCTACACCTTC. It encodes CASSRPSGSDTNYGYTF. The V call is TRBV4-2, the J call TRBJ1-2; D is uncertain. The CDR3 spans 17 residues. From germline, CDR1 is LGHNA and CDR2 YNFKEQ. Trimming took 4 bases from V and 0 from J, leaving 18 bases between them.

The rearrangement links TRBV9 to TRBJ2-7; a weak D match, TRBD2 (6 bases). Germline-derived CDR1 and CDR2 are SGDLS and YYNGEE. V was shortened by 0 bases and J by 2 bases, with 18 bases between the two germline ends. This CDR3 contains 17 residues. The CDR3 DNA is TGTGCCAGCAGCGTAGGTGGAGTGGGGCGGGGACCCTACGAGCAGTACTTC. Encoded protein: CASSVGGVGRGPYEQYF.

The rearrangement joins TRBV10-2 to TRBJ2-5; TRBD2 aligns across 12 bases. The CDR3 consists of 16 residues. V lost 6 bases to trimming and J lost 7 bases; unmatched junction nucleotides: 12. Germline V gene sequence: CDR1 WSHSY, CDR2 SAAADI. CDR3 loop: CASSPTSGRSLWTQYF. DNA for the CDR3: TGCGCCAGCAGCCCAACTAGCGGGAGGTCCCTATGGACCCAGTACTTC.

CDR3 nucleotide sequence: TGTGCCAGCAGCCAAGAAGGGGGTCTCCCCCAGCATTTT. Protein product: CASSQEGGLPQHF. The rearrangement joins TRBV3-1 (or the pseudogene TRBV3-2) to TRBJ1-5, with D perhaps matching TRBD1 (6 bases). The CDR3 spans 13 residues. The germline V gene encodes CDR1 LGHDT and CDR2 YNNKEL (reference sequence). Between the trimmed V and J ends, which lost 0 bases and 10 bases, there was a span of 10 bases.

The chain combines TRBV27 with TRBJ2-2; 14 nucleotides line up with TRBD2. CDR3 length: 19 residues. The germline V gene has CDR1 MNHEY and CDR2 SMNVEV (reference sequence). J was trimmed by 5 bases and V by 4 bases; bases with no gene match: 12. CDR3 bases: TGTGCCAGCAGTTCCCCGACTAGCGGGAGGGCCTTGTTGACCGGGGAGCTGTTTTTT. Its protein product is CASSSPTSGRALLTGELFF.

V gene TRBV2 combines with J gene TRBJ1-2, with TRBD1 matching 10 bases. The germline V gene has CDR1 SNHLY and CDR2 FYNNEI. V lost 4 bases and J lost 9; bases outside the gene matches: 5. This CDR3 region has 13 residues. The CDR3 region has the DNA TGTGCCAGCAGTGGGGACAGGGGTTATAGCTACACCTTC. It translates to CASSGDRGYSYTF.

The CDR3 DNA follows: TGTGCCATCATGACTAGCGGGAAATGGTCGGAGCTGTTTTTT. It translates to CAIMTSGKWSELFF. The chain links TRBV28 to TRBJ2-2, with 11 bases matching TRBD2. CDR3 length: 14 residues. Trimming at V came to 10 bases and at J to 10 bases, leaving 11 bases not matched to a gene. The germline V gene encodes CDR1 MDHEN and CDR2 SYDVKM.

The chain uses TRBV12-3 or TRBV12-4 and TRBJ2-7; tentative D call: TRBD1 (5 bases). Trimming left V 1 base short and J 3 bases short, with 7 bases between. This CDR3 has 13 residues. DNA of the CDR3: TGTGCCAGCAGTTTAGGACAGTACTACGAGCAGTACTTC. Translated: CASSLGQYYEQYF.

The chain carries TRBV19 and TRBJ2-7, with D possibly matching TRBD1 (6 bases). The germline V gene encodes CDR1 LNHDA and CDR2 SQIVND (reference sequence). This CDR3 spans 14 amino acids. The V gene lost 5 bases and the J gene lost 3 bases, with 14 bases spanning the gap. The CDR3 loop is CASSVPGHFYEQYF. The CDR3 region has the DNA TGTGCCAGTAGTGTGCCGGGACATTTCTACGAGCAGTACTTC.

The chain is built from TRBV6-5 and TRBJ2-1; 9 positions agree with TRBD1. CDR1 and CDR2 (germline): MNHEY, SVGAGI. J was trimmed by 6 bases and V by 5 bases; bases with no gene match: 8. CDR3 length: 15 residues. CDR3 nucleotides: TGTGCCAGCAGTACCCGGGACAGGGCGGTCAATGAGCAGTTCTTC. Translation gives CASSTRDRAVNEQFF.

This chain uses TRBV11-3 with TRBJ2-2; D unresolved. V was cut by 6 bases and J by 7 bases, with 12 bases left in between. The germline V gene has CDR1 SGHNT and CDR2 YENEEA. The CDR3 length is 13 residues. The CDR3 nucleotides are TGTGCCAGCAGACAACCGTCCCGCGGGGAGCTGTTTTTT. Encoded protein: CASRQPSRGELFF.

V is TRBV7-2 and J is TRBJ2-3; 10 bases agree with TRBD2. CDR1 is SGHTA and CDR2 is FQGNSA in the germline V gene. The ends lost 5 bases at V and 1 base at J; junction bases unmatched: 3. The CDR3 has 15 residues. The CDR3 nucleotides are TGTGCCAGCAGCCCCGGGACTAGCGGCACAGATACGCAGTATTTT. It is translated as CASSPGTSGTDTQYF.

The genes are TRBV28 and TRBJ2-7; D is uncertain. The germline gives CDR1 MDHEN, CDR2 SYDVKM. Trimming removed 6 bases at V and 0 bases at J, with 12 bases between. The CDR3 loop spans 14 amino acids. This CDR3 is CASSLAALSYEQYF. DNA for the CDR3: TGTGCCAGCAGCCTTGCGGCCCTCTCCTACGAGCAGTACTTC.

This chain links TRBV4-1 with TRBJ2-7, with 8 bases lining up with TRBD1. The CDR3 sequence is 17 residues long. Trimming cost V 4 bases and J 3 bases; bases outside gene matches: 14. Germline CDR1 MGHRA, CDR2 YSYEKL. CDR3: CASSRESPGQAHYEQYF. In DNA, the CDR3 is TGCGCCAGCAGCCGAGAAAGTCCGGGACAGGCCCACTACGAGCAGTACTTC.

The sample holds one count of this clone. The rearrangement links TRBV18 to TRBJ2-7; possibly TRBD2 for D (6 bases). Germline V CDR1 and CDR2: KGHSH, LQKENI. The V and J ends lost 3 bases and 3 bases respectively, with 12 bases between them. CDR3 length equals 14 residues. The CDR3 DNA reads TGTGCCAGCTCACCGCCGGGGGATATCTACGAGCAGTACTTC. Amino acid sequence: CASSPPGDIYEQYF.

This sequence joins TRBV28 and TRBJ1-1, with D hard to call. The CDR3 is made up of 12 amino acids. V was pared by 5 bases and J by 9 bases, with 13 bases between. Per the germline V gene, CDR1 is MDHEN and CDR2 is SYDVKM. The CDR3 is CASSPPNSKAFF. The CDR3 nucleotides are TGTGCCAGCAGTCCCCCCAACAGTAAAGCTTTCTTT.

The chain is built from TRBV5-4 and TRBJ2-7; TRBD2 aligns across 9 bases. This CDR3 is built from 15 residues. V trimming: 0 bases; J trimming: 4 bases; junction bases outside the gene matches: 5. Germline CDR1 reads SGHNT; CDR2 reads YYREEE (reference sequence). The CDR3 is CASSLEAGGMYEQYF. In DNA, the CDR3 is TGTGCCAGCAGCTTGGAGGCGGGAGGGATGTACGAGCAGTACTTC.

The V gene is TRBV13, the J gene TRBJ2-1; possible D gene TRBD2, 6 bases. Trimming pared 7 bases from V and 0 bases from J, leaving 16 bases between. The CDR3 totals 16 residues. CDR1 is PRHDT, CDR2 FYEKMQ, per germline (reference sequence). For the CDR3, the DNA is TGTGCCAGCACCTCCTCGGACGGGAGCTCCTACAATGAGCAGTTCTTC. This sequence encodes CASTSSDGSSYNEQFF.

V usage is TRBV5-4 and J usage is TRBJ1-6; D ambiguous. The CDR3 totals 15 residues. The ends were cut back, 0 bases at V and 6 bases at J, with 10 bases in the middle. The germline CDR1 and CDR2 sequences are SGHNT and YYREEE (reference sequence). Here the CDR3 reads CASSLDGSGNSPLHF. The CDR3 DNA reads TGTGCCAGCAGCTTGGACGGATCGGGTAATTCACCCCTCCACTTT.

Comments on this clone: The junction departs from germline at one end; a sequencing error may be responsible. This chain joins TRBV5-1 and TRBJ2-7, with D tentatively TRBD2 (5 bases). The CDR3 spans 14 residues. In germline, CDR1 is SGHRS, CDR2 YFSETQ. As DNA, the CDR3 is TGCGCCAGCAGCTTGGAAGCGGCCTCCTACGAGCAGTATTTC. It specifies CASSLEAASYEQYF.

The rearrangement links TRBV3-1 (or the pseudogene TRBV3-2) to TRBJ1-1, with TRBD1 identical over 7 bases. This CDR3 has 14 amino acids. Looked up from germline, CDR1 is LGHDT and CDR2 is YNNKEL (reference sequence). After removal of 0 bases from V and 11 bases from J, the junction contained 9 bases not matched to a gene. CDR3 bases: TGTGCCAGCAGCCAAGAGACAGGGTCGGTTAGGGCTTTCTTT. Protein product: CASSQETGSVRAFF.